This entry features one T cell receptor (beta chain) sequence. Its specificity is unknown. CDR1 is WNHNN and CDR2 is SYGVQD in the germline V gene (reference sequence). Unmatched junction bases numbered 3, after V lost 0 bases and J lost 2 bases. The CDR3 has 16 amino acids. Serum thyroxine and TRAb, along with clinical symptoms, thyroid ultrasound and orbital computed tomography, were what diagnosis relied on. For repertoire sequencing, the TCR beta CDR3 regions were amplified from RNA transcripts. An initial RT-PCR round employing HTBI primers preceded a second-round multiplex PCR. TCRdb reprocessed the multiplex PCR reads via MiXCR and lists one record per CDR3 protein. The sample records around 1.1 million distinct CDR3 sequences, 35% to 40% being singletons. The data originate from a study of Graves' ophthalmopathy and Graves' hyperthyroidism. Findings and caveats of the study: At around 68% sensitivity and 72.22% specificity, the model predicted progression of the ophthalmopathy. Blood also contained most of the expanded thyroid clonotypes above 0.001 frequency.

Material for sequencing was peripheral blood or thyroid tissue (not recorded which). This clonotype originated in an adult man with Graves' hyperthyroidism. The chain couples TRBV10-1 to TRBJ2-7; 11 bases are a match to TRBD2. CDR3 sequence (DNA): TGCGCCAGCAGTGAGTCGAGGGGACTAGCGGCCTACGAGCAGTACTTC. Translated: CASSESRGLAAYEQYF.